This T cell receptor beta chain is drawn from a study of T-cell memory formation after mild COVID-19. This CDR3 is built from 11 residues. V was clipped by 3 bases and J by 10 bases, with 9 bases between them. TCRdb reprocessed the 5' RACE reads with MiXCR, giving one entry per CDR3 protein. The sample holds roughly 150,000 distinct CDR3 sequences, roughly 15% seen once. The sequence was collected from an adult woman who had mild COVID-19 (a few samples of this study predate the infection). Cell type and time point are not known. This rearrangement joins TRBV12-3 or TRBV12-4 to TRBJ1-2; D is undetermined. Sequenced material: PBMCs or a T cell subset sorted from them (not recorded which). The CDR3 loop is CASSLAVSYTF. CDR3 nucleotides: TGTGCCAGCAGTTTGGCAGTTTCCTACACCTTC.